This entry lists 32 T cell receptor beta chains sequenced from one sample in a study of identifying expanded T cells in peripheral blood. The method was immunoSEQ multiplex PCR; TCRdb's version includes in-frame clones alone and lacks a portion of them. The sample lists about 120,000 clones, about 80% seen once, with 2.5% to 4% in the top ten. Sequencing was performed on blood. The receptors shown here come from a person between 18 and 75 years old in good health.

This clone was observed a single time. This rearrangement joins TRBV6-5 to TRBJ1-1; TRBD1 matches at 7 bases. Germline lookup yields CDR1 MNHEY and CDR2 SVGAGI. The CDR3 has 15 residues. The V segment lost 2 bases and the J segment 6 bases; nucleotides outside the gene matches: 9. The CDR3 coding sequence is TGTGCCAGCAGTTACCCGGGACAGTCTCGGGCTGAAGCTTTCTTT. As protein: CASSYPGQSRAEAFF.

This chain uses TRBV2 with TRBJ2-5; no reliable D call. Between the trimmed V and J ends, which lost 11 bases and 2 bases, there was a span of 18 bases. The CDR3 is made up of 14 amino acids. Looked up from germline, CDR1 is SNHLY and CDR2 is FYNNEI. The CDR3 DNA reads TGTGCCGGTGAGGAGACCCCAATTCAAGAGACCCAGTACTTC. It encodes CAGEETPIQETQYF.

The chain is built from TRBV5-1 and TRBJ1-1; D ambiguous. Germline V gene lookup returns CDR1 SGHRS and CDR2 YFSETQ. Between the trimmed V and J ends, which lost 5 bases and 2 bases, there was a span of 7 bases. The CDR3 loop spans 12 amino acids. In DNA form, the CDR3 reads TGCGCCAGCAGAGGGCCAAACACTGAAGCTTTCTTT. It yields the protein CASRGPNTEAFF.

J is TRBJ2-7 and V is TRBV7-2, with 10 nucleotides matching TRBD1. Germline-derived CDR1 and CDR2 are SGHTA and FQGNSA. The V gene end was trimmed by 4 bases and the J gene end by 5 bases; junction bases not matched to a gene: 5. This CDR3 has 14 amino acids. The CDR3 DNA reads as TGTGCCAGCAGCTCCCGGACAGGGGGAAACGAGCAGTACTTC. Translating it yields CASSSRTGGNEQYF.

The rearrangement joins TRBV7-2 to TRBJ2-5, with TRBD2 identical over 7 bases. Germline assignment: CDR1 SGHTA and CDR2 FQGNSA. The CDR3 spans 14 residues. After removal of 6 bases from V and 4 bases from J, the junction contained 8 bases not matched to a gene. The CDR3 region has the DNA TGTGCCAGCAGACCGGGCCCGGGGGGAGAGACCCAGTACTTC. Its protein is CASRPGPGGETQYF.

The chain recombines TRBV5-6 with TRBJ2-7; the D gene is possibly TRBD1 (6 bases). Trimming removed 0 bases from V and 12 bases from J, with 25 bases in between. The CDR3 is 16 amino acids. Germline loops: CDR1 SGHDT, CDR2 YYEEEE. The CDR3 sequence: CASSLGIPTGPRVGYF. Written as DNA, the CDR3 is TGTGCCAGCAGCTTGGGCATCCCGACAGGACCCCGCGTAGGGTACTTC.

The chain has TRBV15 and TRBJ2-5; no firm D call. V lost 3 bases to trimming and J lost 3 bases, with 8 bases between them. This CDR3 comprises 13 residues. Germline CDR1 reads LNHNV; CDR2 reads YYDKDF (reference sequence). The CDR3 nucleotides read TGTGCCACCAGCAGGGGATTTGAAGAGACCCAGTACTTC. As protein: CATSRGFEETQYF.

The chain uses TRBV2 and TRBJ2-1; D gene unclear. The CDR3 is made up of 12 amino acids. Between the trimmed V and J ends, which lost 3 bases and 8 bases, there was a span of 8 bases. CDR1 and CDR2 (germline): SNHLY, FYNNEI. The CDR3 loop reads CASSDEQYEQFF. In DNA, the CDR3 is TGTGCCAGCAGTGATGAGCAGTATGAGCAGTTCTTC.

The rearrangement links TRBV7-9 to TRBJ2-3, with 9 bases matching TRBD2. V was clipped by 2 bases and J by 5 bases; unmatched bases: 5. CDR3 length equals 15 residues. CDR1 is SEHNR and CDR2 is FQNEAQ in the germline V gene (reference sequence). The CDR3 reads CASSLRLAVGDTQYF. CDR3 coding DNA: TGTGCCAGCAGCTTAAGACTAGCGGTGGGAGATACGCAGTATTTT.

The chain recombines TRBV19 with TRBJ1-2, with a tentative D call TRBD1 (5 bases). Looked up from germline, CDR1 is LNHDA and CDR2 is SQIVND (reference sequence). Trimming cost V 3 bases and J 4 bases, with 15 bases left between them. This CDR3 has 15 residues. The CDR3 region is CASSMRGPSSYGYTF. The CDR3 bases are TGTGCCAGTAGTATGCGGGGACCCTCCAGCTATGGCTACACCTTC.

The J gene is TRBJ1-4, the V gene TRBV18; 9 bases agree with TRBD1. The CDR3 is made up of 14 amino acids. V shed 3 bases, J shed 8 bases, and the junction held 4 bases outside the gene matches. Germline V gene lookup returns CDR1 KGHSH and CDR2 LQKENI. The DNA of the CDR3 is TGTGCCAGCTCACCCGACAGGGGGAGCGAAAAACTGTTTTTT. The encoded protein is CASSPDRGSEKLFF.

Concerning this clone itself: Other DNA sequences in this specimen translate into the identical CDR3. The chain is built from TRBV9 and TRBJ1-6; D is possibly TRBD1 (6 bases). The CDR3 loop spans 13 amino acids. Per germline, CDR1 SGDLS and CDR2 YYNGEE. Trimming took 2 bases from V and 7 from J, leaving 7 bases between them. CDR3 region: CASSVTGNSPLHF. In DNA, the CDR3 is TGTGCCAGCAGCGTTACAGGGAATTCACCCCTCCACTTT.

The gene calls are TRBV27 and TRBJ2-2, with unresolved D. This CDR3 has 16 amino acids. V lost 1 base and J 0 bases, leaving 9 bases between the germline ends. The V gene's germline CDR1 is MNHEY and CDR2 SMNVEV (reference sequence). The CDR3 spells CASSLLGTANTGELFF. CDR3 DNA: TGTGCCAGCAGTTTATTGGGCACCGCGAACACCGGGGAGCTGTTTTTT.

The chain is built from TRBV7-3 and TRBJ2-3; D is possibly TRBD1 or TRBD2 (5 bases each). Germline-derived CDR1 and CDR2 are SGHTA and FQGTGA. The CDR3 totals 15 residues. V shed 5 bases and J shed 5 bases, with 17 bases lying between them. In nucleotides, the CDR3 is TGTGCCAGCAGCCACTCCGGGGATAGGGGAGATACGCAGTATTTT. Protein: CASSHSGDRGDTQYF.

The CDR3 DNA reads as TGTGCCAGCAGCTTGGACAGATTGGGGACAGTGTTTGATTCACCCCTCCACTTT. This encodes CASSLDRLGTVFDSPLHF. J is TRBJ1-6 and V is TRBV5-4; 7 positions agree with TRBD1. J was trimmed by 8 bases and V by 0 bases; bases with no gene match: 14. This CDR3 has 18 residues. Germline assignment: CDR1 SGHNT and CDR2 YYREEE (reference sequence).

V usage is TRBV5-1 and J usage is TRBJ2-1, with 16 bases identical to TRBD2. Looked up from germline, CDR1 is SGHRS and CDR2 is YFSETQ. The CDR3 runs to 19 residues. Trimming cost V 4 bases and J 8 bases; bases outside gene matches: 15. CDR3 residues: CASSGIGTSGGAGFDEQFF. CDR3 DNA: TGCGCCAGCAGCGGGATCGGGACTAGCGGGGGGGCCGGATTCGATGAGCAGTTCTTC.

V is TRBV6-1 and J is TRBJ1-2; TRBD1 matches 7 bases. The CDR3 covers 13 residues. The germline gives CDR1 MNHNS, CDR2 SASEGT. Trimming removed 5 bases from V and 8 bases from J; junction bases left unmatched: 8. The CDR3 nucleotides read TGTGCCAGCAGTCTCACAGGGGCCCAGGGCTACACCTTC. Amino acids: CASSLTGAQGYTF.

V usage is TRBV9 and J usage is TRBJ2-1; TRBD1 is a possible D gene (5 bases). The CDR3 has 15 residues. CDR1 SGDLS and CDR2 YYNGEE come from the germline V gene. Deletions cut 0 bases from V and 10 bases from J, with 17 bases between. CDR3 DNA sequence: TGTGCCAGCAGCGTAGGTACCAGGGTGTACTACGAGCAGTTCTTC. Protein: CASSVGTRVYYEQFF.

The CDR3 here is CATSRTGYSNQPQHF. The CDR3 DNA follows: TGTGCCACCAGCAGGACAGGCTATAGCAATCAGCCCCAGCATTTT. The chain employs TRBV15 and TRBJ1-5; D might be TRBD1 (6 bases). Germline CDR1 LNHNV, CDR2 YYDKDF (reference sequence). The CDR3 is made up of 15 amino acids. V was pared by 3 bases and J by 0 bases, with 9 bases between.

This clone was counted once. CDR3 DNA sequence: TGTGCCAGCAGTTACGGGGTTGGAGGTCAGCCCCAGCATTTT. Amino acid sequence: CASSYGVGGQPQHF. This chain joins TRBV6-5 and TRBJ1-5; D not resolved. The CDR3 has 14 residues. CDR1 is MNHEY, CDR2 SVGAGI, per germline. V shed 2 bases and J shed 6 bases, with 11 bases lying between them.

The chain is built from TRBV7-2 and TRBJ1-2, with TRBD1 identical over 7 bases. Germline CDR1 is SGHTA and CDR2 is FQGNSA. The CDR3 is 15 amino acids. V trimming: 5 bases; J trimming: 8 bases; junction bases outside the gene matches: 14. The CDR3 region is CASSMSGGMVSGYTF. The CDR3 nucleotides are TGTGCCAGCAGCATGTCAGGGGGGATGGTCAGCGGCTACACCTTC.

This chain joins TRBV5-6 and TRBJ1-1; maybe TRBD1 (6 bases). The CDR3 is made up of 18 amino acids. Trimming removed 3 bases from V and 1 base from J, with 22 bases in between. Germline loops: CDR1 SGHDT, CDR2 YYEEEE. CDR3 nucleotides: TGTGCCAGCAGCTCGGTGAATAACAGGGCCAGTGGGAACACTGAAGCTTTCTTT. It is translated as CASSSVNNRASGNTEAFF.

The V gene is TRBV7-7, the J gene TRBJ2-2; D ambiguous. The V gene lost 5 bases and the J gene lost 6 bases, with 16 bases spanning the gap. The CDR3 consists of 15 residues. CDR1 and CDR2 (germline): SSHAT, FNYEAQ (reference sequence). CDR3: CASSPFRVPAGELFF. The CDR3 region has the DNA TGTGCCAGCAGCCCCTTCCGGGTGCCGGCCGGGGAGCTGTTTTTT.

CDR3 protein: CASRRQGDRNQPQHF. CDR3 in DNA: TGTGCCAGCAGAAGACAGGGAGATAGGAATCAGCCCCAGCATTTT. The V call is TRBV2, the J call TRBJ1-5; TRBD1 aligns across 7 bases. This CDR3 is 15 amino acids long. V shed 6 bases, J shed 4 bases, and the junction held 9 bases outside the gene matches. Germline V CDR1 and CDR2: SNHLY, FYNNEI.

The genes are TRBV5-1 and TRBJ2-2; D gene unclear. Trimming took 0 bases from V and 0 from J, leaving 6 bases between them. CDR1 SGHRS and CDR2 YFSETQ come from the germline V gene. The CDR3 sequence is 15 residues long. This CDR3 reads CASSLGTANTGELFF. As DNA, the CDR3 is TGCGCCAGCAGCTTGGGGACGGCGAACACCGGGGAGCTGTTTTTT.

This chain connects TRBV6-5 to TRBJ2-2, with D perhaps assigned TRBD1 or TRBD2 (5 bases each). The CDR3 is made up of 12 amino acids. Germline V gene lookup returns CDR1 MNHEY and CDR2 SVGAGI. Between the trimmed V and J ends, which lost 5 bases and 9 bases, there was a span of 10 bases. The CDR3 DNA reads TGTGCCAGCAGTCGGGACCGCAGGGAGCTGTTTTTT. Translation: CASSRDRRELFF.

The V call is TRBV5-4, the J call TRBJ1-1, with no clear D. Germline lookup yields CDR1 SGHNT and CDR2 YYREEE (reference sequence). Trimming took 0 bases from V and 2 from J, leaving 5 bases between them. The CDR3 loop spans 13 amino acids. The CDR3 DNA reads as TGTGCCAGCAGCTTGGAAGCCAACACTGAAGCTTTCTTT. This codes for CASSLEANTEAFF.

The chain combines TRBV18 with TRBJ2-1; the D is unclear. Trimming removed 3 bases at V and 6 bases at J, with 6 bases between. This CDR3 has 12 residues. Germline CDR1 reads KGHSH; CDR2 reads LQKENI. The CDR3 DNA reads TGTGCCAGCTCACCGTTCACCAATGAGCAGTTCTTC. Its translation: CASSPFTNEQFF.

CDR3 in amino acids: CASSVLKETQYF. The CDR3 nucleotides are TGTGCCAGCAGCGTCCTTAAAGAGACCCAGTACTTC. The V and J genes are TRBV13 and TRBJ2-5; unclear D gene. Germline V CDR1 and CDR2: PRHDT, FYEKMQ (reference sequence). Trimming left V 5 bases short and J 3 bases short, with 7 bases between. This CDR3 is built from 12 residues.

The chain recombines TRBV5-1 with TRBJ2-3, with 9 bases fitting TRBD2. Losses at the gene ends were 5 bases for V and 2 bases for J; bases not matched to a gene: 6. Germline V gene data show CDR1 as SGHRS and CDR2 as YFSETQ. The CDR3 covers 15 residues. This CDR3 reads CASRLSGGITDTQYF. The DNA of the CDR3 is TGCGCCAGCAGACTGAGCGGGGGGATCACAGATACGCAGTATTTT.

The V gene is TRBV7-2, the J gene TRBJ1-6; D is undetermined. The CDR3 consists of 19 residues. The ends were cut back, 2 bases at V and 8 bases at J, with 25 bases in the middle. The germline V gene encodes CDR1 SGHTA and CDR2 FQGNSA. The CDR3 here is CASSLNPGLFAIGDSPLHF. For the CDR3, the DNA is TGTGCCAGCAGCTTAAACCCAGGATTATTTGCGATTGGAGATTCACCCCTCCACTTT.

This chain joins TRBV19 and TRBJ2-1; D is ambiguous. The length of the CDR3 is 13 residues. Germline-derived CDR1 and CDR2 are LNHDA and SQIVND (reference sequence). V lost 6 bases to trimming and J lost 9 bases, with 15 bases between them. The CDR3 DNA follows: TGTGCCAGTAGATCCCCCTCAAGCAGTGAGCAGTTCTTC. Encoded protein: CASRSPSSSEQFF.